The clone carrying this T cell receptor (beta chain) was observed a handful of times. What it recognizes is unknown. The source of the sample is a study of T-cell reconstitution after alpha-beta-depleted transplantation in children. The study, taken as a whole, reports: T-cell numbers and diversity, one year after transplant, stemmed largely from T cells that were newly produced. By about two months after transplant, alpha-beta T cells reportedly arose from several hundred graft clones that had expanded. The origin of high day-60 TCRbeta diversity in some patients lay in surviving recipient T cells and thymic progenitors.

The library targeted TCRbeta and was prepared with unique molecular identifiers. From the PCR reads, TCRdb called clonotypes with MiXCR, one entry per CDR3 protein. This repertoire shows roughly 100,000 distinct CDR3 sequences, approximately 6% found once; its top ten account for about 6%. The V end lost 3 bases, the J end lost 0 bases, and 9 bases lay between the germline ends. The CDR3 totals 14 residues. CDR1 and CDR2 (germline): DFQATT, SNEGSKA (reference sequence). This receptor was taken from a female patient aged 2 to 10 who had a stem cell transplant for Fanconi anemia, so the T cells may come from the graft donor. The chain is built from TRBV20-1 and TRBJ1-5; possible D gene TRBD1, 6 bases. This material consisted of PBMCs, mostly from graft donor cells, taken 60 days after TCRalphabeta/CD19-depleted stem cell transplant. The CDR3 region has the DNA TGCAGTGCTAGCATACAGGGTAGCAATCAGCCCCAGCATTTT. Its protein is CSASIQGSNQPQHF.